Below are 3 T cell receptor beta chains sequenced from a single sample in a study of patients and donors after allogeneic stem cell transplantation. MiXCR, applied by TCRdb to the RT-PCR reads, yields one record per CDR3 protein. The sample has a few hundred thousand distinct CDR3 sequences, roughly 15% seen once. Sequences were obtained from blood, either unsorted or a sorted T cell fraction (not recorded which). All receptors come from a human donor who was either an allogeneic HSCT recipient or a stem cell or donor lymphocyte infusion donor (not recorded which). It is not recorded whose cells these are; they may come from a transplant donor.

The chain uses TRBV4-1 and TRBJ2-3; D gene ambiguous. The CDR3 consists of 13 residues. Trimming stripped 4 bases from V and 5 bases from J, with 10 bases between. CDR1 and CDR2 (germline): MGHRA, YSYEKL. The CDR3 protein is CASSLEHGDTQYF. CDR3 sequence (DNA): TGCGCCAGCAGCCTGGAACACGGAGATACGCAGTATTTT.

This clonotype showed up many times. V usage is TRBV5-1 and J usage is TRBJ2-2, with unresolved D. From germline, CDR1 is SGHRS and CDR2 YFSETQ. CDR3 size: 14 residues. Trimming stripped 2 bases from V and 7 bases from J, with 12 bases between. CDR3: CASSLPSFDGELFF. The CDR3 coding sequence is TGCGCCAGCAGCTTACCCAGCTTCGACGGGGAGCTGTTTTTT.

The chain is built from TRBV27 and TRBJ2-7; TRBD1 aligns across 9 bases. Trimming removed 5 bases from V and 2 bases from J; junction bases left unmatched: 10. The CDR3 length is 16 residues. Germline V gene data show CDR1 as MNHEY and CDR2 as SMNVEV (reference sequence). CDR3 DNA: TGTGCCAGCAGTCCGGGACAGGGTGTTAGAACCTACGAGCAGTACTTC. Amino acid sequence: CASSPGQGVRTYEQYF.